The following is a T cell receptor (beta chain) sequence with its context. Reverse transcription of roughly 0.5 to 1 ug RNA was performed with random hexamers. A single record per CDR3 protein comes from TCRdb applying MiXCR to the immunoSEQ multiplex PCR reads. The sample has 150,000 to 180,000 distinct CDR3 sequences, about 94% seen once. Germline CDR1 reads MNHEY; CDR2 reads SMNVEV (reference sequence). With 8 bases removed from V and 10 bases from J, the gap between germline ends came to 19 bases. This CDR3 contains 13 residues. The record originates from a study of CD8 T cells in Susac syndrome. This sequence joins TRBV27 and TRBJ2-3, with D tentatively TRBD2 (6 bases). Sequenced material: CD8+ T cells from PBMCs. The TCR was taken from a human donor with multiple sclerosis. The CDR3 sequence: CASVSGTSLAQYF. The CDR3 DNA sequence: TGTGCCAGCGTAAGTGGGACTTCGCTTGCGCAGTATTTT.